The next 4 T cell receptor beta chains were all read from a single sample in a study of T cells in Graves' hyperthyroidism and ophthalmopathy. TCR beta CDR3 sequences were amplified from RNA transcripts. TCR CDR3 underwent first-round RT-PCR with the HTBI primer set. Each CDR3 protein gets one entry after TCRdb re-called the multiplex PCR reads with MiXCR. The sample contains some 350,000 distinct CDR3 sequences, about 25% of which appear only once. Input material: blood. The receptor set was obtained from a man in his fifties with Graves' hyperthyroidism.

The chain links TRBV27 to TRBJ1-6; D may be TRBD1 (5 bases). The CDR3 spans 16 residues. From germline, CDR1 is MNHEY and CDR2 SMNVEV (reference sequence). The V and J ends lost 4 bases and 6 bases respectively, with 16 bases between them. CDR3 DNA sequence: TGTGCCAGCAGTTCCCCGGCCGCCGGGGGTAATTCACCCCTCCACTTT. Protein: CASSSPAAGGNSPLHF.

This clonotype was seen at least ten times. The CDR3 loop reads CASGGGGLYNEQFF. For the CDR3, the DNA is TGTGCCAGCGGCGGTGGGGGCCTGTACAATGAGCAGTTCTTC. The genes are TRBV2 and TRBJ2-1; maybe TRBD1 (6 bases). Germline CDR1 is SNHLY and CDR2 is FYNNEI. CDR3 size: 14 residues. V lost 8 bases, J lost 4 bases, and 15 bases lay in between.

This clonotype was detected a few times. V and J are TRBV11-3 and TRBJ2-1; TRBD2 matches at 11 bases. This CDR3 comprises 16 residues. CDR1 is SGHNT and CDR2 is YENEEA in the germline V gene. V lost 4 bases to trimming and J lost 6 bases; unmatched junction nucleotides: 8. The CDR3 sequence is CASSSQTSGSGNEQFF. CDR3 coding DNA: TGTGCCAGCAGCTCTCAAACTAGCGGGAGCGGCAATGAGCAGTTCTTC.

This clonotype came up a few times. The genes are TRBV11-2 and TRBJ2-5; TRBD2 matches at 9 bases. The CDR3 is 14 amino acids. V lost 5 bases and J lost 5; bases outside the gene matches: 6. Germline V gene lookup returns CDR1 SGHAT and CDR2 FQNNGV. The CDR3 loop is CASSRGRGFETQYF. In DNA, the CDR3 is TGTGCCAGCAGCCGCGGGAGGGGTTTTGAGACCCAGTACTTC.